The rows below give T cell receptor beta chains drawn from one sample of a study of cytomegalovirus exposure and HLA in healthy donors. TCRdb's copy holds only in-frame clones and misses some; the assay was immunoSEQ multiplex PCR. The repertoire includes 110,000 to 150,000 clones, more than 70% of them detected once, and 1.5% to 2% sits in the top ten. The sequenced material came from PBMCs. These receptors originate from a woman aged 40 to 50 in good health and CMV-seronegative. The CDR3 runs from the conserved cysteine through the conserved F or W. A D gene is named only where the DNA matches it firmly. Size is stated for part of the rows, as once, few or many counts, or as a class when the clone is expanded.

>NA|few|TRBJ1-1|TRBV7-7
TGTGCCAGCAGCCCACAGCCGAACACTGAAGCTTTCTTT
CASSPQPNTEAFF
>NA|NA|TRBJ1-2|TRBV7-2
TGTGCCAGCAGCTTAGTCGTCACCAGCTATGGCTACACCTTC
CASSLVVTSYGYTF
>NA|NA|TRBJ1-4|TRBV7-9
TGTGCCAGCAGCTCAGGGACTGGGAATGAAAAACTGTTTTTT
CASSSGTGNEKLFF
>TRBD1|NA|TRBJ1-5|TRBV5-6
TGTGCCAGCAGCAGCTTAAGGGGGCGTCTGGGTCAGCCCCAGCATTTT
CASSSLRGRLGQPQHF
>NA|NA|TRBJ1-1|TRBV4-2
TGTGCCAGCAGCCAAGATACCTCCCGGAGCGCTGAAGCTTTCTTT
CASSQDTSRSAEAFF
>TRBD2|NA|TRBJ2-1|TRBV5-1
TGCGCCAGCAGCTATACGCGGGGCGGGAGTTTGGATGAGCAGTTCTTC
CASSYTRGGSLDEQFF
>TRBD2|NA|TRBJ2-7|TRBV27
TGTGCCAGCAGTTCGGGACTAGCGGGGGGCCAAAGCTCCTACGAGCAGTACTTC
CASSSGLAGGQSSYEQYF
>NA|NA|TRBJ1-5|TRBV4-1
TGCGCCAGCGCTGGGGGGTTGAAATGGGGTCAGCCCCAGCATTTT
CASAGGLKWGQPQHF
>TRBD2|once|TRBJ2-1|TRBV2
TGTGCCAGTTCTAGCGGGGGGGCTTCCTACAATGAGCAGTTCTTC
CASSSGGASYNEQFF
>NA|NA|TRBJ1-2|TRBV11-1
TGTGCCAGCAGCTTAGGCCAGGCGAACTATGGCTACACCTTC
CASSLGQANYGYTF
>NA|NA|TRBJ1-3|TRBV7-9
TGTTCCAGCAGCTCCATAGGGTTACGGGGTGGAAACACCATATATTTT
CSSSSIGLRGGNTIYF
>NA|NA|TRBJ2-1|TRBV27
TGTGCCAGCAGTTTACGGTCCTACAATGAGCAGTTCTTC
CASSLRSYNEQFF
>TRBD1|once|TRBJ2-7|TRBV30
TGTGTAGGACAGGGGGCGGACGAGCAGTACTTC
CVGQGADEQYF
>TRBD1|few|TRBJ2-5|TRBV6-1
TGTGCCAGCAGTGAAAGGGACAGAGTACAAGAGACCCAGTACTTC
CASSERDRVQETQYF
>TRBD2|few|TRBJ2-7|TRBV5-1
TGCGCCAGCAGCTTGGGGCCGTCGCGGGGGGAGCAGTACTTC
CASSLGPSRGEQYF
>NA|NA|TRBJ2-5|TRBV5-1
TGCGCCAGCAGCTTGGATTCACAGGGCGAGACCCAGTACTTC
CASSLDSQGETQYF
>TRBD1|NA|TRBJ1-1|TRBV5-1
TGCGCCAGCAGCCTAGGACAGGGCGCATTGATGAACACTGAAGCTTTCTTT
CASSLGQGALMNTEAFF
>NA|NA|TRBJ1-6|TRBV2
TGTGCCAGCAGTGAAACCTACGGCGGGTACTCACCCCTCCACTTT
CASSETYGGYSPLHF
>NA|NA|TRBJ2-1|TRBV9
TGTGCCAGCAGCCCCCGAGGGGGGGCCTCCTACAATGAGCAGTTCTTC
CASSPRGGASYNEQFF
>TRBD1|NA|TRBJ1-2|TRBV6-5
TGTGCCAGCAGTTACTCTATCAGGGGGAACTATGGCTACACCTTC
CASSYSIRGNYGYTF